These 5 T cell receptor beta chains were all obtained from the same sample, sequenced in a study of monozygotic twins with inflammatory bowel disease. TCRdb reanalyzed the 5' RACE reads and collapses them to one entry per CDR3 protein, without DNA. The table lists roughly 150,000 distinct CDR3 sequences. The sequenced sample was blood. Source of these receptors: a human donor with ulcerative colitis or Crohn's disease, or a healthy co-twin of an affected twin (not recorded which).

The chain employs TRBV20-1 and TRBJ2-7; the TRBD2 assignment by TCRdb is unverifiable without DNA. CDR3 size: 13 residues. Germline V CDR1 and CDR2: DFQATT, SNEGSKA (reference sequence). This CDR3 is CSAKTSGRGEQYF.

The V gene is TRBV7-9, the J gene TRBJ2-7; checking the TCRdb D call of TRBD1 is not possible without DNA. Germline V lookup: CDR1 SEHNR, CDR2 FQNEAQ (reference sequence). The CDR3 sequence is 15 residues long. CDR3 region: CASSKAGTGAYEQYF.

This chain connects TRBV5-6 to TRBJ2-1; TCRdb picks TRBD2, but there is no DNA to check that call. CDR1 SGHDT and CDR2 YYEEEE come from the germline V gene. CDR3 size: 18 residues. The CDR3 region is CASSSYAGGLAGDNEQFF.

The CDR3 region is CASSSPISTYEQYF. The chain links TRBV5-4 to TRBJ2-7. This CDR3 spans 14 amino acids. Germline-derived CDR1 and CDR2 are SGHNT and YYREEE (reference sequence).

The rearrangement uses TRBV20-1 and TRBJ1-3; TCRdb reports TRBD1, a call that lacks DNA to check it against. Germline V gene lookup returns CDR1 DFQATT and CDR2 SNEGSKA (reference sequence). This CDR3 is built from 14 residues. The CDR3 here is CSARGELGGNTIYF.